This is a list of T cell receptor beta chains from one sample in a study of blood T cell repertoires in COVID-19. Libraries were prepared by immunoSEQ multiplex PCR; TCRdb keeps only in-frame clonotypes and omits some of them. Of around 300,000 clones listed, 88% are singletons. The sequencing sample was made of PBMCs or T cells enriched from blood (not recorded which). All receptors derive from a woman aged 45 to 65 who had recovered from COVID-19. Each CDR3 is given with its conserved first and last residue. A D gene is named only where the DNA matches it firmly. Clone size is stated in some rows and not others, as once, few, many or a class when expanded.

13	TRBV5-6	TRBD1	-	TRBJ1-4	CASSSDRGGKLFF	TGTGCCAGCAGCTCAGACAGGGGGGGAAAACTGTTTTTT
17	TRBV7-8	TRBD2	-	TRBJ2-1	CATFGTSGREAYNEQFF	TGTGCCACCTTCGGGACTAGCGGGAGAGAAGCCTACAATGAGCAGTTCTTC
13	TRBV19	-	-	TRBJ1-1	CASRQSPNTEAFF	TGTGCCAGTAGACAGAGTCCGAACACTGAAGCTTTCTTT
14	TRBV19	TRBD1	-	TRBJ1-5	CASSTTGGNQPQHF	TGTGCCAGTAGTACGACAGGGGGCAATCAGCCCCAGCATTTT
14	TRBV7-2	TRBD1	-	TRBJ1-1	CASSSNRGRTEAFF	TGTGCCAGCAGCTCAAACAGGGGGCGCACTGAAGCTTTCTTT
14	TRBV30	TRBD1	-	TRBJ1-5	CAWRVQGAGQPQHF	TGTGCCTGGAGGGTACAGGGGGCTGGGCAGCCCCAGCATTTT
16	TRBV7-7	TRBD2	-	TRBJ2-5	CASSPGLAGGSETQYF	TGTGCTAGCAGCCCCGGACTAGCGGGAGGGTCGGAGACCCAGTACTTC
13	TRBV28	TRBD1	-	TRBJ2-4	CASSTGQGYIQYF	TGTGCCAGCAGTACTGGACAGGGCTACATTCAGTACTTC
12	TRBV30	-	-	TRBJ1-2	CACENNHRGYTF	TGTGCCTGCGAGAATAACCACAGGGGCTACACCTTC
15	TRBV2	TRBD1	-	TRBJ1-4	CASSSGGTGHEKLFF	TGTGCCAGCAGTTCAGGGGGGACAGGTCACGAAAAACTGTTTTTT
13	TRBV7-9	-	-	TRBJ2-1	CASSLSVYNEQFF	TGTGCCAGCAGCCTAAGCGTTTACAATGAGCAGTTCTTC
14	TRBV7-9	TRBD1	-	TRBJ1-1	CASSHGQANTEAFF	TGTGCCAGCAGCCACGGACAGGCGAACACTGAAGCTTTCTTT
16	TRBV19	-	-	TRBJ1-4	CASSFGKGELSEKLFF	TGTGCCAGTAGTTTCGGGAAGGGGGAGTTGAGTGAAAAACTGTTTTTT
15	TRBV6-4	TRBD2	-	TRBJ2-3	CASSSGGLVGGTQYF	TGTGCCAGCAGTTCCGGGGGACTAGTCGGGGGGACGCAGTATTTT
13	TRBV28	-	few	TRBJ1-3	CASGGLSGNTIYF	TGTGCCTCCGGGGGACTCTCTGGAAACACCATATATTTT
16	TRBV9	TRBD2	-	TRBJ2-3	CASSELGDPGGNTQYF	TGTGCCAGCAGCGAACTGGGGGATCCCGGGGGGAATACGCAGTATTTT
14	TRBV15	-	-	TRBJ1-3	CATSRDRPGNTIYF	TGTGCCACCAGCAGAGACAGGCCGGGAAACACCATATATTTT
15	TRBV5-1	TRBD2	-	TRBJ2-7	CASSQTSGSWYEQYF	TGCGCCAGCAGCCAAACTAGCGGGAGTTGGTACGAGCAGTACTTC
15	TRBV7-3	TRBD1	-	TRBJ2-1	CASSLLGQGGDEQFF	TGTGCCAGCAGCCTACTGGGACAGGGAGGCGATGAGCAGTTCTTC
18	TRBV30	TRBD2	-	TRBJ2-1	CAWSAPRAWREGVNEQFF	TGTGCCTGGAGTGCCCCCCGGGCATGGCGGGAGGGGGTAAATGAGCAGTTCTTC
12	TRBV28	-	-	TRBJ1-2	CASSFQNYGYTF	TGTGCCAGCAGTTTCCAGAACTATGGCTACACCTTC
15	TRBV2	TRBD2	-	TRBJ2-3	CASRERRDYTDTQYF	TGTGCCAGCCGAGAGAGGAGGGACTACACAGATACGCAGTATTTT
15	TRBV4-1	TRBD1	-	TRBJ1-2	CASSPRDRGQYGYTF	TGCGCCAGCAGCCCACGGGACAGGGGGCAGTATGGCTACACCTTC
15	TRBV11-2	TRBD2	-	TRBJ2-3	CASSLGAGASDTQYF	TGTGCCAGCAGCTTAGGGGCGGGAGCTAGCGATACGCAGTATTTT
12	TRBV12-3/TRBV12-4	-	-	TRBJ2-2	CASSPLTGELFF	TGTGCCAGCAGTCCCTTAACCGGGGAGCTGTTTTTT
13	TRBV27	-	-	TRBJ2-3	CASTQQGSDTQYF	TGTGCCAGCACCCAACAGGGTTCAGATACGCAGTATTTT
15	TRBV7-3	TRBD2	-	TRBJ2-1	CASSLGLAGVNEQFF	TGTGCCAGCAGCTTAGGTCTAGCGGGAGTCAATGAGCAGTTCTTC
15	TRBV7-3	-	once	TRBJ1-1	CASSLVGGEATEAFF	TGTGCCAGCAGCTTGGTAGGGGGGGAAGCTACTGAAGCTTTCTTT
13	TRBV29-1	-	-	TRBJ2-7	CSVSAGPTYEQYF	TGCAGCGTTTCAGCGGGCCCAACCTACGAGCAGTACTTC
15	TRBV28	-	-	TRBJ2-1	CASSWLVAAYNEQFF	TGTGCCAGCAGTTGGTTGGTAGCGGCCTACAATGAGCAGTTCTTC
13	TRBV6-6	-	-	TRBJ1-2	CASNPQEGYGYTF	TGTGCCAGCAACCCACAGGAAGGCTATGGCTACACCTTC
15	TRBV5-1	-	few	TRBJ2-7	CASSLYEWSSYEQYF	TGCGCCAGCAGCTTGTATGAGTGGAGCTCCTACGAGCAGTACTTC
16	TRBV28	TRBD1	-	TRBJ1-2	CASSEAGQGADYGYTF	TGTGCCAGCAGTGAAGCGGGACAGGGGGCGGACTATGGCTACACCTTC
16	TRBV24-1	-	-	TRBJ2-1	CATSESTGSSYNEQFF	TGTGCCACCAGTGAGTCAACAGGGTCATCCTACAATGAGCAGTTCTTC
16	TRBV5-1	-	-	TRBJ1-2	CASSFRRGRENYGYTF	TGCGCCAGCAGCTTTAGGAGGGGACGAGAGAACTATGGCTACACCTTC
13	TRBV11-2	TRBD1	-	TRBJ1-4	CASSRDRGEKLFF	TGTGCCAGCAGCCGGGACAGGGGTGAAAAACTGTTTTTT
15	TRBV7-3	TRBD2	-	TRBJ2-1	CASSLGGGTYNEQFF	TGTGCCAGCAGCTTGGGCGGGGGTACCTACAATGAGCAGTTCTTC
12	TRBV30	TRBD1	-	TRBJ2-7	CAWSAGGDEQYF	TGTGCCTGGAGTGCAGGGGGCGACGAGCAGTACTTC
13	TRBV6-5	-	-	TRBJ2-7	CASSSGTTYEQYF	TGTGCCAGCAGTTCCGGGACAACCTACGAGCAGTACTTC
11	TRBV28	-	-	TRBJ1-5	CASGRQPSQHF	TGTGCCAGCGGCAGGCAGCCGTCCCAGCATTTT
15	TRBV7-2	-	-	TRBJ1-1	CASSPQGGQGGEAFF	TGTGCCAGCAGCCCCCAGGGAGGCCAAGGAGGAGAAGCTTTCTTT
15	TRBV29-1	TRBD1	-	TRBJ1-1	CSVEPDRGVNTEAFF	TGCAGCGTTGAACCCGACAGGGGGGTGAACACTGAAGCTTTCTTT
17	TRBV9	-	-	TRBJ1-3	CASSVGVAGHSGNTIYF	TGTGCCAGCAGCGTAGGGGTCGCAGGGCACTCTGGAAACACCATATATTTT
13	TRBV10-1	-	-	TRBJ1-1	CASSESSGTEAFF	TGCGCCAGCAGTGAGTCGTCGGGGACTGAAGCTTTCTTT
12	TRBV28	-	-	TRBJ1-5	CGGGYSNQPQHF	TGTGGCGGGGGTTATAGCAATCAGCCCCAGCATTTT
19	TRBV6-2/TRBV6-3	-	-	TRBJ2-1	CASSYSVLVQIPSYNEQFF	TGTGCCAGCAGTTACTCAGTACTCGTACAGATTCCCTCCTACAATGAGCAGTTCTTC
15	TRBV6-4	-	-	TRBJ2-3	CASSDSSRYTDTQYF	TGTGCCAGCAGTGACTCTTCTAGATACACAGATACGCAGTATTTT
15	TRBV6-5	-	-	TRBJ2-7	CASSYGFGQTYEQYF	TGTGCCAGCAGTTACGGCTTTGGCCAAACCTACGAGCAGTACTTC
15	TRBV25-1	-	once	TRBJ2-5	CASSEWGSGFETQYF	TGTGCCAGCAGTGAATGGGGTAGCGGTTTCGAGACCCAGTACTTC
15	TRBV6-1	TRBD2	-	TRBJ2-7	CASSDMGLAGVEQYF	TGTGCCAGCAGTGATATGGGACTAGCGGGAGTTGAGCAGTACTTC
15	TRBV7-2	-	-	TRBJ1-3	CASSLQGTSGNTIYF	TGTGCCAGCAGCCTACAGGGTACGTCTGGAAACACCATATATTTT
14	TRBV2	TRBD1	few	TRBJ1-6	CASSPGQVGSPLHF	TGTGCCAGCAGTCCGGGACAGGTGGGGTCACCCCTCCACTTT
13	TRBV30	-	few	TRBJ1-5	CAYNVPGNQPQHF	TGTGCCTATAACGTGCCGGGCAATCAGCCCCAGCATTTT